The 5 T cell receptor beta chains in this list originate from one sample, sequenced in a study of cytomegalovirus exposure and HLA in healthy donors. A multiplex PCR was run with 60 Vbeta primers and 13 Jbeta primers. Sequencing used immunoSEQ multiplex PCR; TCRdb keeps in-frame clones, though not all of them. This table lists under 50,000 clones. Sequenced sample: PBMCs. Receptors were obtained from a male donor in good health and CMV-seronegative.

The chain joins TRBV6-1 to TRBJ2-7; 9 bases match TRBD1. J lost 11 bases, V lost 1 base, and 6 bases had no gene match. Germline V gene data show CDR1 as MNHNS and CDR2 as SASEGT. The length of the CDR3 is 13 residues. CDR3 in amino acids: CASSEGRQGGEYF. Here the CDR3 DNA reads TGTGCCAGCAGTGAAGGCCGACAGGGGGGGGAGTACTTC.

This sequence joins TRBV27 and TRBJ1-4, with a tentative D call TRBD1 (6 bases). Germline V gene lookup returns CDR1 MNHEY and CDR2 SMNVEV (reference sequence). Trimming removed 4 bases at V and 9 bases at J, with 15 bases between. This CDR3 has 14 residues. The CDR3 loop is CASSSQGPSQKLFF. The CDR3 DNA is TGTGCCAGCAGTTCACAGGGCCCGAGTCAAAAACTGTTTTTT.

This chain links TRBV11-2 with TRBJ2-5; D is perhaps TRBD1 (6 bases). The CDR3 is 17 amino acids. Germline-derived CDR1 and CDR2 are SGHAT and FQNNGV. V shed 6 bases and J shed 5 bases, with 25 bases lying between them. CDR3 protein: CASSPTSGVLGWETQYF. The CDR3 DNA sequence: TGTGCCAGCAGTCCCACCTCAGGGGTTTTAGGATGGGAGACCCAGTACTTC.

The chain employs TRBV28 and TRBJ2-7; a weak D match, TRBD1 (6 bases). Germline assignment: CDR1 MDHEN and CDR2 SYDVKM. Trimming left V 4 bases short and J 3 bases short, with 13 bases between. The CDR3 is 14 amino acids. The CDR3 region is CASSYTGSGYEQYF. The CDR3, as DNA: TGTGCCAGCAGTTATACAGGGTCGGGCTACGAGCAGTACTTC.

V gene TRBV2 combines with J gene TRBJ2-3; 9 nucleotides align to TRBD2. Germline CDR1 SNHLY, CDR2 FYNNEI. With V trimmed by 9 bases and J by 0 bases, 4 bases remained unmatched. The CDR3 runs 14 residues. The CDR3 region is CARLAGSSTDTQYF. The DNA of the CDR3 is TGTGCCAGGCTAGCGGGGTCTAGCACAGATACGCAGTATTTT.